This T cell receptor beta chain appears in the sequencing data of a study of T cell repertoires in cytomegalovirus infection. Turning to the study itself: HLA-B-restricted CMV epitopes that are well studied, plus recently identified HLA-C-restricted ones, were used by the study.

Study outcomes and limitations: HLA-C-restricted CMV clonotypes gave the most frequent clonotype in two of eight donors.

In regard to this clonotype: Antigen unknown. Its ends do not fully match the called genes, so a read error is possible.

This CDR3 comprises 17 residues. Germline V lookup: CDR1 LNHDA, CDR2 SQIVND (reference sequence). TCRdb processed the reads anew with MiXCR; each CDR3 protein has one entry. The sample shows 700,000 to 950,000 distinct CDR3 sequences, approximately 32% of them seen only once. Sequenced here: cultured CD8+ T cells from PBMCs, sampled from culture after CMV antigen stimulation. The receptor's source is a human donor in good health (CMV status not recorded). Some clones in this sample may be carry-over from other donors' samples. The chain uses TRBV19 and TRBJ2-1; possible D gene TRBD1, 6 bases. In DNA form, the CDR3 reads TGTGCCAGTAGTATTGGTTGGACAGATAGGGCCTTGAATGAGCATTTCTTC. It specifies CASSIGWTDRALNEHFF.